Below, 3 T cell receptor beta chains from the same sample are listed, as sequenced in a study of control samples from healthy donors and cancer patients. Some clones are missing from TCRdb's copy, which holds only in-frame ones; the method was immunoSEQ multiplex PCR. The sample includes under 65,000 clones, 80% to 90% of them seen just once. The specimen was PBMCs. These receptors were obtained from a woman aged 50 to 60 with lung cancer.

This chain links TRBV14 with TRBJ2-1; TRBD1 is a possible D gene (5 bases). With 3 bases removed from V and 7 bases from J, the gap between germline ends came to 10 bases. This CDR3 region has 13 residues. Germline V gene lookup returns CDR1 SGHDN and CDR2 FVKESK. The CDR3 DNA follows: TGTGCCAGCAGCCACAGGGTCCGGAATGAGCAGTTCTTC. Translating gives CASSHRVRNEQFF.

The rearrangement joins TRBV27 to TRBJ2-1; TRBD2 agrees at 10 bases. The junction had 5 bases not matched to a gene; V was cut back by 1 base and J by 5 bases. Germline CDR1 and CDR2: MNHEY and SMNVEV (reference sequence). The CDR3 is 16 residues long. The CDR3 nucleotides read TGTGCCAGCAGTTTATGGGGCCTAGCGGGGGACAATGAGCAGTTCTTC. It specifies CASSLWGLAGDNEQFF.

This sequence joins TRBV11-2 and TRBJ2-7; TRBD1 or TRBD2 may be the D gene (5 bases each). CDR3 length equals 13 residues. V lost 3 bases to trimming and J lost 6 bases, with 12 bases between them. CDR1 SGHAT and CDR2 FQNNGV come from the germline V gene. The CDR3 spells CASSLENGGEQYF. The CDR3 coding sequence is TGTGCCAGCAGCTTGGAGAATGGGGGCGAGCAGTACTTC.